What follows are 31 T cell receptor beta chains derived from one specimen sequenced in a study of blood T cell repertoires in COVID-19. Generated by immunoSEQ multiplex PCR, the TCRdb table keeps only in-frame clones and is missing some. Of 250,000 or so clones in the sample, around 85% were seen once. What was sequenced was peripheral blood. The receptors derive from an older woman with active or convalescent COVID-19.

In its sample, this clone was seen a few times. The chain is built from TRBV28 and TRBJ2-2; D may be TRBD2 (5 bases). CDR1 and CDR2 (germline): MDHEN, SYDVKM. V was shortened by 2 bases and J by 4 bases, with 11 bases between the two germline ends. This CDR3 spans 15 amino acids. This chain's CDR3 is CASSLNTEGTGELFF. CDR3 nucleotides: TGTGCCAGCAGTTTAAACACCGAGGGCACCGGGGAGCTGTTTTTT. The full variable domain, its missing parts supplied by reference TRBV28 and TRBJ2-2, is DVKVTQSSRYLVKRTGEKVFLECVQDMDHENMFWYRQDPGLGLRLIYFSYDVKMKEKGDIPEGYSVSREKKERFSLILESASTNQTSMYLCASSLNTEGTGELFFGEGSRLTVL.

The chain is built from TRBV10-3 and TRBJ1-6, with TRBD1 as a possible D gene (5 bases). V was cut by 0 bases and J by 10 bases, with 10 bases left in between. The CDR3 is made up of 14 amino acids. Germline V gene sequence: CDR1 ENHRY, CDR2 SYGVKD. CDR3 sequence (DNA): TGTGCCATCAGTGAGTCGGGGAGGGGATCACCCCTCCACTTT. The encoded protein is CAISESGRGSPLHF.

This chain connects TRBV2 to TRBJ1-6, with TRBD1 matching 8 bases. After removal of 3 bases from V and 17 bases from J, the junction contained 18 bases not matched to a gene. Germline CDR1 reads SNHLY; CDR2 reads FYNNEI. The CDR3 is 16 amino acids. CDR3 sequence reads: CASSDGPGGPAVSFHF. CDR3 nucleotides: TGTGCCAGCAGTGATGGACCAGGGGGCCCCGCAGTGAGTTTCCACTTT.

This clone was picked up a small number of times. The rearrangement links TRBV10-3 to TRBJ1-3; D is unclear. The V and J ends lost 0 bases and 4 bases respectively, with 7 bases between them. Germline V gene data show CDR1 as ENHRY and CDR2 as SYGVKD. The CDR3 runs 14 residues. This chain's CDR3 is CAISESIQGNTIYF. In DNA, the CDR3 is TGTGCCATCAGTGAGTCGATACAAGGAAACACCATATATTTT.

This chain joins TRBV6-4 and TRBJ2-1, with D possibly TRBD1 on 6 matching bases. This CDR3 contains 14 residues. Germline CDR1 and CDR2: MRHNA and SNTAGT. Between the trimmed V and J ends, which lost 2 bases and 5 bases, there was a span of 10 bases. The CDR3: CASSDRGQNNEQFF. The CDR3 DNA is TGTGCCAGCAGTGACAGGGGACAAAACAATGAGCAGTTCTTC.

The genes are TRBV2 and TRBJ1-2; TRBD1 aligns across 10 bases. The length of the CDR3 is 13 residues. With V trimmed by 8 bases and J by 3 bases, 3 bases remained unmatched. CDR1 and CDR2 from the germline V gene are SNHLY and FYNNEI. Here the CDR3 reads CASRQGAYYGYTF. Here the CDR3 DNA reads TGTGCCAGCCGACAGGGGGCCTACTATGGCTACACCTTC.

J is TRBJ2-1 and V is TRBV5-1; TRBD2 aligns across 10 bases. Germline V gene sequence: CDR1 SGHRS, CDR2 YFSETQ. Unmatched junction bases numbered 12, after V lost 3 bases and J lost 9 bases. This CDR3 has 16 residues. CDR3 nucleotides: TGCGCCAGCAGCTCCAACAGCGGGGGGGGGCGCAGTGAGCAGTTCTTC. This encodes CASSSNSGGGRSEQFF. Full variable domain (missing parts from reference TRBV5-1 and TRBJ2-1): KAGVTQTPRYLIKTRGQQVTLSCSPISGHRSVSWYQQTPGQGLQFLFEYFSETQRNKGNFPGRFSGRQFSNSRSEMNVSTLELGDSALYLCASSSNSGGGRSEQFFGPGTRLTVL.

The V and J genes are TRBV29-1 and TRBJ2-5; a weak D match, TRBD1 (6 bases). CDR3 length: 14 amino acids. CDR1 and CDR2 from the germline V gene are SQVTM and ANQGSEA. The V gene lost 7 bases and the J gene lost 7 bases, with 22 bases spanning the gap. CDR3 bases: TGCAGCGCCGACGTGGTTGGGACAAGTGGGACCCAGTACTTC. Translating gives CSADVVGTSGTQYF.

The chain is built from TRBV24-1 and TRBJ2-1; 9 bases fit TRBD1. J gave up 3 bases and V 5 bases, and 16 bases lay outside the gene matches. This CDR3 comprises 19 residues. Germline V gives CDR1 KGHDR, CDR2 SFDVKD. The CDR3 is CATSALRTGDAGVYNEQFF. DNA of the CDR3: TGTGCCACCAGTGCTCTAAGGACAGGGGATGCTGGAGTCTACAATGAGCAGTTCTTC.

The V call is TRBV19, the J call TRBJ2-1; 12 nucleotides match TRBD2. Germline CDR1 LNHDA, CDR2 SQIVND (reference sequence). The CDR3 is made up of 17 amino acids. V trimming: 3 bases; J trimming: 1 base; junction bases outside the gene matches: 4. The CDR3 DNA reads TGTGCCAGTAGTATCTTTGGACTAGCGGGATCCTACAATGAGCAGTTCTTC. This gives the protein CASSIFGLAGSYNEQFF.

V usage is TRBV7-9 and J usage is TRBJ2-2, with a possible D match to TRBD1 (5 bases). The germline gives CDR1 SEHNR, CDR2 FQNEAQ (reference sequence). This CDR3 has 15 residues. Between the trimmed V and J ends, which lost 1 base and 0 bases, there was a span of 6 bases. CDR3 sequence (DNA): TGTGCCAGCAGCTTAGAACAGGCGAACACCGGGGAGCTGTTTTTT. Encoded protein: CASSLEQANTGELFF.

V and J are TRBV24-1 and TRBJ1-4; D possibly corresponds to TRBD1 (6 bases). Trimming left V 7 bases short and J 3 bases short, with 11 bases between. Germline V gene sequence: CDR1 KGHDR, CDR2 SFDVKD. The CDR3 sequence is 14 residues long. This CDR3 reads CATSLTGPNEKLFF. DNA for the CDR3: TGTGCCACCAGCTTAACAGGGCCTAATGAAAAACTGTTTTTT.

The CDR3, as DNA: TGTGCCTGGAGTAAACATTTCTTACAGGGTAGTAATGAAAAACTGTTTTTT. This sequence encodes CAWSKHFLQGSNEKLFF. V and J are TRBV30 and TRBJ1-4; possibly TRBD1 for D (6 bases). Trimming took off 2 bases at V and 4 bases at J, with 20 bases between the two ends. From germline, CDR1 is GTSNPN and CDR2 SVGIG (reference sequence). This CDR3 has 17 amino acids.

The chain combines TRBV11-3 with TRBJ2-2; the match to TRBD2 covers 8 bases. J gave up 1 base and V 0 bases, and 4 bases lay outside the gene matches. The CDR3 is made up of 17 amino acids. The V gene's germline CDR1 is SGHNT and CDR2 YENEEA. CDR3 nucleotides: TGTGCCAGCAGCTTAGATTGGGCGGGAGGGAACACCGGGGAGCTGTTTTTT. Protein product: CASSLDWAGGNTGELFF. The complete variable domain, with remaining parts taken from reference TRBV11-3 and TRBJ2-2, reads EAGVVQSPRYKIIEKKQPVAFWCNPISGHNTLYWYLQNLGQGPELLIRYENEEAVDDSQLPKDRFSAERLKGVDSTLKIQPAELGDSAVYLCASSLDWAGGNTGELFFGEGSRLTVL.

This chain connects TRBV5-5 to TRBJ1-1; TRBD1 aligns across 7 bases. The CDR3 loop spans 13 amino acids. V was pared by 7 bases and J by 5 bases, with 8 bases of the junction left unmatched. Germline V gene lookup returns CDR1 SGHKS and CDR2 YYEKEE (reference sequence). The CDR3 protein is CASGVQGRTEAFF. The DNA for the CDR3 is TGTGCCAGCGGGGTACAGGGGCGAACTGAAGCTTTCTTT.

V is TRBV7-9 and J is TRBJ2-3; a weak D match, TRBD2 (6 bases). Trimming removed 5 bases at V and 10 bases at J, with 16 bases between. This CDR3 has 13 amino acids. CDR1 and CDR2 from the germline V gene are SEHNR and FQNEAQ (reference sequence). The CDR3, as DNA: TGTGCCAGCAGCCCGGGACTGGGGATGGCGCAGTATTTT. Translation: CASSPGLGMAQYF.

The CDR3 region has the DNA TGTGCCAGTAGTACCGGACTAGCAGGAACTAGCACAGATACGCAGTATTTT. Its translation is CASSTGLAGTSTDTQYF. This rearrangement joins TRBV19 to TRBJ2-3; 8 bases are a match to TRBD2. Trimming removed 4 bases from V and 0 bases from J; junction bases left unmatched: 9. Germline values: CDR1 LNHDA, CDR2 SQIVND (reference sequence). The CDR3 is made up of 17 amino acids.

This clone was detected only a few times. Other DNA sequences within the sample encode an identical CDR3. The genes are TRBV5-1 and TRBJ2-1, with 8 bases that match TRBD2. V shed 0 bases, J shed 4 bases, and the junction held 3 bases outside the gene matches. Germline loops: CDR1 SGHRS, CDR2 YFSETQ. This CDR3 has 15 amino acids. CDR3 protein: CASSLGLAGYNEQFF. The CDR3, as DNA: TGCGCCAGCAGCTTGGGGTTAGCGGGATACAATGAGCAGTTCTTC.

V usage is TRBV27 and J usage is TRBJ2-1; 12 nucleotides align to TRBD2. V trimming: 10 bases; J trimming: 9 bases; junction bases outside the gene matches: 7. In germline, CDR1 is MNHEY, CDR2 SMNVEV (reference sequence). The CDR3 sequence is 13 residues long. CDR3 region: CATRLAGDGEQFF. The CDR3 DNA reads TGTGCCACCCGACTAGCGGGAGATGGTGAGCAGTTCTTC.

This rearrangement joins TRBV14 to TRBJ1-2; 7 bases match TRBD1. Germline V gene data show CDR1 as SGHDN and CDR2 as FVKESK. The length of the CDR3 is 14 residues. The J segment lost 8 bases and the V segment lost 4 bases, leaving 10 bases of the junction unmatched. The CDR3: CASSPTGLWYGYTF. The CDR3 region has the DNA TGTGCCAGCAGCCCGACAGGGCTTTGGTACGGCTACACCTTC.

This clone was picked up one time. CDR3 coding DNA: TGCGCCAGCAGCATACTTTCAGGTGCAACTAATGAAAAACTGTTTTTT. This translates into CASSILSGATNEKLFF. The V call is TRBV5-1, the J call TRBJ1-4; no clear D gene. Germline lookup yields CDR1 SGHRS and CDR2 YFSETQ. The CDR3 sequence is 16 residues long. V gave up 4 bases and J gave up 0 bases, with 13 bases separating them.

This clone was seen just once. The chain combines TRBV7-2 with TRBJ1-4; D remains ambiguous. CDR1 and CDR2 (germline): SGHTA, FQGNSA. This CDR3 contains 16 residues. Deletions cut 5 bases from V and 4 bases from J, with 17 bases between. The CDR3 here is CASSPGSAGYNEKLFF. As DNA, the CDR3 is TGTGCCAGCAGCCCCGGGTCAGCGGGTTATAATGAAAAACTGTTTTTT. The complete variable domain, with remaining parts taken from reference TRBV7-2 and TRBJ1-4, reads GAGVSQSPSNKVTEKGKDVELRCDPISGHTALYWYRQSLGQGLEFLIYFQGNSAPDKSGLPSDRFSAERTGGSVSTLTIQRTQQEDSAVYLCASSPGSAGYNEKLFFGSGTQLSVL.

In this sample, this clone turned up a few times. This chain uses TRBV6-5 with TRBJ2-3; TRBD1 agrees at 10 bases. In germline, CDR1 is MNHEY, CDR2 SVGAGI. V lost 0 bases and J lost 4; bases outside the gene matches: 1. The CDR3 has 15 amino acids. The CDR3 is CASSYSTGGADTQYF. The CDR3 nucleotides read TGTGCCAGCAGTTACTCGACAGGGGGCGCAGATACGCAGTATTTT.

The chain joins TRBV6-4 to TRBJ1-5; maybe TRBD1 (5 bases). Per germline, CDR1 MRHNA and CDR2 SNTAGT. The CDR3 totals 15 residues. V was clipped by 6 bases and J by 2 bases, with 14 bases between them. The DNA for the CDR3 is TGTGCCAGCAGCCCCGACAGCTGGGGCAATCAGCCCCAGCATTTT. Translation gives CASSPDSWGNQPQHF.

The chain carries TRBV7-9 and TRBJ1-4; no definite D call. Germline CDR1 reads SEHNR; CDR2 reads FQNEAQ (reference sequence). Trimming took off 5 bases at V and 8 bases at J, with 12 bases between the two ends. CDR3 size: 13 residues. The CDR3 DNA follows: TGTGCCAGCAGCGACTCCCACGAGGAAAAACTGTTTTTT. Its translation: CASSDSHEEKLFF.

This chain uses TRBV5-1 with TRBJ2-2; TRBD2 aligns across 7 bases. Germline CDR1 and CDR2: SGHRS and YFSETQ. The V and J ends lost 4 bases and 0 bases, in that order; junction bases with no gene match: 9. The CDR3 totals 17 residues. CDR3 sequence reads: CASSPVGGRPNTGELFF. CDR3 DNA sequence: TGCGCCAGCAGCCCGGTGGGGGGGAGGCCGAACACCGGGGAGCTGTTTTTT. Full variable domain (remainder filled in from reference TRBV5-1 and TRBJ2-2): KAGVTQTPRYLIKTRGQQVTLSCSPISGHRSVSWYQQTPGQGLQFLFEYFSETQRNKGNFPGRFSGRQFSNSRSEMNVSTLELGDSALYLCASSPVGGRPNTGELFFGEGSRLTVL.

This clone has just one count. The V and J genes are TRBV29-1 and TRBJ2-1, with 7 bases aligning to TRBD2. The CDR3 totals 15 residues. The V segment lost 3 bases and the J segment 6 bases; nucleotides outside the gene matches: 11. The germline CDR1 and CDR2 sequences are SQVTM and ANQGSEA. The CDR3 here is CSVDGGLRWANEQFF. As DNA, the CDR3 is TGCAGCGTTGACGGGGGACTACGCTGGGCCAATGAGCAGTTCTTC.

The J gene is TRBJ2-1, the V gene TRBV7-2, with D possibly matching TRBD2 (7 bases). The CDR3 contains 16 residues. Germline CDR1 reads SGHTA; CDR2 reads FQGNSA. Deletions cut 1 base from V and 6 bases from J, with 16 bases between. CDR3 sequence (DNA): TGTGCCAGCAGCTTAGGTAGGGGAGGGGGGCTCAATGAGCAGTTCTTC. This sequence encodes CASSLGRGGGLNEQFF. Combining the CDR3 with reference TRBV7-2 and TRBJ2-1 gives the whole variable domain GAGVSQSPSNKVTEKGKDVELRCDPISGHTALYWYRQSLGQGLEFLIYFQGNSAPDKSGLPSDRFSAERTGGSVSTLTIQRTQQEDSAVYLCASSLGRGGGLNEQFFGPGTRLTVL.

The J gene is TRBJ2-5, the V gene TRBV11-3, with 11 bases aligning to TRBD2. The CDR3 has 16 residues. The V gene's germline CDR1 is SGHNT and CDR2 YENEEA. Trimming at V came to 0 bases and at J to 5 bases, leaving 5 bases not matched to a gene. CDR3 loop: CASSLDSGRAGETQYF. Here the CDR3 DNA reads TGTGCCAGCAGCTTAGATAGCGGGAGGGCCGGGGAGACCCAGTACTTC.

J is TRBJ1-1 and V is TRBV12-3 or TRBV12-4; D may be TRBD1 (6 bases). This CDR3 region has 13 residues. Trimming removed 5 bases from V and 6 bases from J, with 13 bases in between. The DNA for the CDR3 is TGTGCCAGCAGTCTTAGGGGGGGGGCTGAAGCTTTCTTT. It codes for CASSLRGGAEAFF.

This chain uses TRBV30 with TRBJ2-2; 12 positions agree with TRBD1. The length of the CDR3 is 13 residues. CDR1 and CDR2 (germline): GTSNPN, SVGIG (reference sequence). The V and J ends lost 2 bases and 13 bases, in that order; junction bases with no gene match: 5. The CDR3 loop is CAWSPGTGGRLFF. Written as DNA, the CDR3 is TGTGCCTGGAGTCCCGGGACAGGGGGCAGGCTGTTTTTT.